Below, 5 T cell receptor beta chains from the same sample are listed, as sequenced in a study of T cells in Graves' hyperthyroidism and ophthalmopathy. RNA transcripts served as the template for amplifying TCR beta CDR3 regions. First-round RT-PCR targeting the TCR CDR3 was performed with the HTBI primer set. TCRdb reanalysed the multiplex PCR reads using MiXCR and keeps one entry per CDR3 protein. The sample has about 250,000 distinct CDR3 sequences, about 15% seen once. The sequenced material came from blood. These receptors originate from a woman aged 50 to 60 with Graves' hyperthyroidism that later progressed to Graves' ophthalmopathy.

This clonotype was detected ten times or more. This sequence joins TRBV11-1 and TRBJ2-5, with D perhaps matching TRBD1 (6 bases). The CDR3 totals 14 residues. In germline, CDR1 is SGHAT, CDR2 FQDESV (reference sequence). Deletions cut 5 bases from V and 4 bases from J, with 14 bases between. The CDR3 sequence: CASSRPVQGETQYF. CDR3 DNA sequence: TGTGCCAGCAGCCGGCCGGTACAGGGAGAGACCCAGTACTTC.

The chain uses TRBV19 and TRBJ2-1; 13 bases match TRBD2. V dropped 4 bases and J dropped 3; count of bases not matched to a gene: 3. The CDR3 extends over 16 amino acids. Germline V gene lookup returns CDR1 LNHDA and CDR2 SQIVND (reference sequence). This CDR3 reads CASSSGTSGIYNEQFF. The DNA for the CDR3 is TGTGCCAGTAGTAGTGGGACTAGCGGGATCTACAATGAGCAGTTCTTC.

This clonotype was detected ten times or more. V and J are TRBV20-1 and TRBJ2-7; D is perhaps TRBD2 (6 bases). From germline, CDR1 is DFQATT and CDR2 SNEGSKA (reference sequence). With 3 bases removed from V and 0 bases from J, the gap between germline ends came to 18 bases. The CDR3 loop spans 16 amino acids. This CDR3 is CSASGRIGRPSYEQYF. Written as DNA, the CDR3 is TGCAGTGCTAGCGGCCGAATCGGGAGACCCTCCTACGAGCAGTACTTC.

The chain combines TRBV7-2 with TRBJ1-1; TRBD1 is a possible D gene (5 bases). Germline V gene data show CDR1 as SGHTA and CDR2 as FQGNSA. V shed 6 bases and J shed 11 bases, with 22 bases lying between them. CDR3 length equals 14 residues. The CDR3 DNA reads as TGTGCCAGCAGTCCCCCCGGGGGTTGGGGGGATGCTTTCTTT. It specifies CASSPPGGWGDAFF.

This clonotype was counted ten times or more. This sequence joins TRBV11-2 and TRBJ1-4; D gene unclear. V dropped 0 bases and J dropped 8 bases, with 7 bases sitting between them. The CDR3 loop spans 13 amino acids. Per germline, CDR1 SGHAT and CDR2 FQNNGV. The CDR3 reads CASSLDLGEKLFF. The CDR3, as DNA: TGTGCCAGCAGCTTAGATCTGGGGGAAAAACTGTTTTTT.